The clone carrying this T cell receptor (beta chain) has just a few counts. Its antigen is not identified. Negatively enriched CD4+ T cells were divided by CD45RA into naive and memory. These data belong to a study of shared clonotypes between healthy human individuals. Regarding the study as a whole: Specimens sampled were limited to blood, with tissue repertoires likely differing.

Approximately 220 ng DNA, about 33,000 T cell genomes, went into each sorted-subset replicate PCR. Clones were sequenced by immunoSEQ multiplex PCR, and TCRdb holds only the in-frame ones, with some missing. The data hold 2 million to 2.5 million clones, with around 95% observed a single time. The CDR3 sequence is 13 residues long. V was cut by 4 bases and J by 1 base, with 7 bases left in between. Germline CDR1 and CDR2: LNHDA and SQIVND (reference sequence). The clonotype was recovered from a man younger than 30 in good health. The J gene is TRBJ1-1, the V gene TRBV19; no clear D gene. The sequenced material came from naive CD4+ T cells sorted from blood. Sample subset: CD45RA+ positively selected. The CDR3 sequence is CASSNERNTEAFF. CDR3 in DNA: TGTGCCAGTAGTAACGAGAGGAACACTGAAGCTTTCTTT.